This passage covers 14 T cell receptor beta chains from one sample sequenced in a study of vaccination effects on CD4 cells after COVID-19 (dated by TCRdb to the early 2020s). Antigens for these TCRs are unknown. Library preparation used the immunoSEQ multiplex PCR assay. TCRdb re-hosts the immuneACCESS table, in-frame sequences only. Its copies lack some clones; in the studies checked, an unresolved V gene accounts for under half of them, and the cause for the rest is not known. For this sample the table gives 52,000 or so clones, of which around 70% were detected only once. The ten top clones hold approximately 20% of the sample. To identify antigen-specific CD4+ T cell clonotypes by their expansion, the ViraFEST assay first stimulated PBMC with viral peptide pools and then applied TCR sequencing. After less than 13 days of culture, CD4+ T cells were isolated with the EasySep CD4+ T cell isolation kit. The absence of prior SARS-CoV-2 infection in healthy vaccine recipients was confirmed by negative nucleocapsid antibodies before and after vaccination.

The sample was CD4+ T cells from PBMCs cultured with SARS-CoV-2 spike peptides, taken before COVID-19 vaccination. The sample's cell subset or site label, in plain terms: SARS-CoV-2 spike overlapping peptide pool stimulation. The receptors here all came from a human donor who received a COVID-19 vaccine.

The V call is TRBV5-4, the J call TRBJ2-3; 8 bases align to TRBD2. Germline lookup yields CDR1 SGHNT and CDR2 YYREEE (reference sequence). The CDR3 is 18 amino acids. Unmatched junction bases numbered 13, after V lost 4 bases and J lost 0 bases. The CDR3 DNA is TGTGCCAGCAGCCTCCCCATAGCGGGAACCCTTAGCACAGATACGCAGTATTTT. Protein sequence: CASSLPIAGTLSTDTQYF.

This clone was seen just once. The chain links TRBV3-1 (or the pseudogene TRBV3-2) to TRBJ2-2, with D perhaps TRBD2 (6 bases). The CDR3 sequence is 16 residues long. Germline V gives CDR1 LGHDT, CDR2 YNNKEL (reference sequence). Trimming took off 4 bases at V and 4 bases at J, with 16 bases between the two ends. DNA of the CDR3: TGTGCCAGCAGCCCGTACGTTAGGAGGGGCACCGGGGAGCTGTTTTTT. This encodes CASSPYVRRGTGELFF.

This chain connects TRBV28 to TRBJ2-5; 8 bases line up with TRBD2. From germline, CDR1 is MDHEN and CDR2 SYDVKM. Trimming removed 4 bases from V and 4 bases from J; junction bases left unmatched: 11. The CDR3 is made up of 16 amino acids. CDR3 DNA: TGTGCCAGCAGTTCCGAATCCGGGACTAGACGAGAGACCCAGTACTTC. It yields the protein CASSSESGTRRETQYF.

V and J are TRBV10-2 and TRBJ1-2, with 7 bases matching TRBD1. Germline CDR1 WSHSY, CDR2 SAAADI. The CDR3 sequence is 14 residues long. The V gene end was trimmed by 6 bases and the J gene end by 0 bases; junction bases not matched to a gene: 4. The CDR3 DNA sequence: TGCGCCAGCAGAACAGGGGCCTCTAACTATGGCTACACCTTC. As protein: CASRTGASNYGYTF.

This chain links TRBV30 with TRBJ2-2, with 7 bases identical to TRBD1. Germline CDR1 is GTSNPN and CDR2 is SVGIG (reference sequence). The CDR3 runs 15 residues. V was clipped by 3 bases and J by 2 bases; unmatched bases: 6. Here the CDR3 DNA reads TGTGCCTGGAGCGTCGGACAGGTCAACACCGGGGAGCTGTTTTTT. Translated, it gives CAWSVGQVNTGELFF.

This clone appeared a single time. J is TRBJ2-3 and V is TRBV9; TRBD1 or TRBD2 may be the D gene (5 bases each). Deletions cut 1 base from V and 8 bases from J, with 26 bases between. The CDR3 runs to 18 residues. Germline V gene sequence: CDR1 SGDLS, CDR2 YYNGEE. In DNA form, the CDR3 reads TGTGCCAGCAGCGTAAACGGGCTAGCCAGGGACCCTATGGGTACGCAGTATTTT. It codes for CASSVNGLARDPMGTQYF.

V gene TRBV1 combines with J gene TRBJ2-5; TRBD1 is the table's D call, not checked against the DNA. TRBV1 is an annotated pseudogene. This CDR3 has 16 residues. CDR3 amino acids: CTSTPPGQGGGGTQYF. For the CDR3, the DNA is TGCACCAGCACCCCACCGGGACAGGGAGGGGGAGGGACCCAGTACTTC.

This clone has only one observation. The J gene is TRBJ2-5, the V gene TRBV6-5; D is unresolved. V was pared by 8 bases and J by 2 bases, with 15 bases between. CDR3 length: 14 amino acids. Germline V lookup: CDR1 MNHEY, CDR2 SVGAGI. The CDR3 DNA is TGTGCCAGCTTAAGACGGAAACAACAAGAGACCCAGTACTTC. Its translation: CASLRRKQQETQYF.

V usage is TRBV6-5 and J usage is TRBJ1-3, with D hard to call. Germline V gene lookup returns CDR1 MNHEY and CDR2 SVGAGI. CDR3 length: 16 amino acids. The V and J ends lost 4 bases and 0 bases respectively, with 13 bases between them. The CDR3 here is CASSSRTKTSGNTIYF. The CDR3 bases are TGTGCCAGCAGTTCCAGGACCAAAACCTCTGGAAACACCATATATTTT.

Here the CDR3 reads CASSQGDWGAQYF. The CDR3 DNA is TGCGCCAGCAGCCAAGGGGACTGGGGGGCCCAGTACTTC. This rearrangement joins TRBV4-3 to TRBJ2-5, with D tentatively TRBD2 (6 bases). Per the germline V gene, CDR1 is LGHNA and CDR2 is YSLEER. The CDR3 has 13 amino acids. With 1 base removed from V and 9 bases from J, the gap between germline ends came to 12 bases.

This chain links TRBV6-5 with TRBJ2-7; 8 bases are shared with TRBD2. The CDR3 is 16 amino acids. The germline V gene encodes CDR1 MNHEY and CDR2 SVGAGI. V trimming: 3 bases; J trimming: 0 bases; junction bases outside the gene matches: 7. In DNA, the CDR3 is TGTGCCAGCAGTTATGGACCGGGAGGGAGCTCCTACGAGCAGTACTTC. This sequence encodes CASSYGPGGSSYEQYF.

This clone turned up a few times. This sequence joins TRBV9 and TRBJ1-1, with 7 bases that match TRBD1. The CDR3 runs 14 residues. The trim removed 0 bases at V and 4 bases at J, leaving 3 bases unmatched. Germline V gene sequence: CDR1 SGDLS, CDR2 YYNGEE. The CDR3 reads CASSVGDRATEAFF. CDR3 DNA sequence: TGTGCCAGCAGCGTAGGCGACAGGGCCACTGAAGCTTTCTTT.

The genes are TRBV5-6 and TRBJ1-1, with 7 bases lining up with TRBD1. With 2 bases clipped from V and 4 bases from J, the junction kept 5 bases outside the gene matches. The germline gives CDR1 SGHDT, CDR2 YYEEEE. The CDR3 extends over 14 amino acids. CDR3 region: CASSFYRGFTEAFF. The CDR3 region has the DNA TGTGCCAGCAGCTTTTACAGGGGTTTCACTGAAGCTTTCTTT.

J is TRBJ1-1 and V is TRBV12-5; 8 positions match TRBD1. The CDR3 has 16 residues. Germline CDR1 reads LGHNT; CDR2 reads FRNRAP. V shed 1 base and J 1 base; nucleotides not matched to a gene: 5. The CDR3 is CASGLGAGTGNTEAFF. The CDR3, as DNA: TGTGCTAGTGGTTTGGGGGCCGGGACAGGGAACACTGAAGCTTTCTTT. Together with reference TRBV12-5 and TRBJ1-1, the CDR3 gives the full variable domain: DARVTQTPRHKVTEMGQEVTMRCQPILGHNTVFWYRQTMMQGLELLAYFRNRAPLDDSGMPKDRFSAEMPDATLATLKIQPSEPRDSAVYFCASGLGAGTGNTEAFFGQGTRLTVV.